The 14 T cell receptor beta chains presented below share a single source sample, sequenced in a study of blood T cell repertoires in COVID-19. TCRdb keeps only in-frame clones here, not all; method: immunoSEQ multiplex PCR. The table records some 220,000 clones, 84% of them present only once. Material: peripheral blood. These receptors came from a woman in her 30s who had recovered from COVID-19.

The chain uses TRBV7-9 and TRBJ2-6; D remains ambiguous. The length of the CDR3 is 18 residues. The V gene lost 4 bases and the J gene lost 0 bases, with 16 bases spanning the gap. CDR1 and CDR2 from the germline V gene are SEHNR and FQNEAQ (reference sequence). In DNA form, the CDR3 reads TGTGCCAGCAGCTGGCCTGTGGCCGAACACTCTGGGGCCAACGTCCTGACTTTC. It codes for CASSWPVAEHSGANVLTF.

The V and J genes are TRBV2 and TRBJ2-7; 8 bases agree with TRBD1. This CDR3 is 14 amino acids long. V shed 7 bases and J 5 bases; nucleotides not matched to a gene: 10. From germline, CDR1 is SNHLY and CDR2 FYNNEI. The chain's CDR3 is CASTGGARDDEQYF. CDR3 bases: TGTGCCAGCACAGGGGGCGCTCGGGATGACGAGCAGTACTTC.

V is TRBV5-1 and J is TRBJ2-3, with TRBD2 matching over 9 bases. Trimming removed 1 base from V and 6 bases from J; junction bases left unmatched: 15. CDR1 and CDR2 from the germline V gene are SGHRS and YFSETQ. The CDR3 has 18 amino acids. CDR3 protein: CASSLPGTSPRRWDTQYF. Here the CDR3 DNA reads TGCGCCAGCAGCTTGCCCGGGACTAGCCCAAGACGATGGGATACGCAGTATTTT.

This CDR3 reads CASRETGSETQYF. In DNA, the CDR3 is TGTGCCAGCAGGGAGACAGGGTCCGAGACCCAGTACTTC. The V call is TRBV9, the J call TRBJ2-5; 7 nucleotides align to TRBD1. Germline trimming cut 5 bases from V and 5 bases from J; bases unmatched to any gene: 6. The CDR3 totals 13 residues. In germline, CDR1 is SGDLS, CDR2 YYNGEE.

DNA of the CDR3: TGTGCCACCAGTGATTCTCGGGACAGGGGGCTTGGGTACGAGCAGTACTTC. Translated, it gives CATSDSRDRGLGYEQYF. The rearrangement uses TRBV24-1 and TRBJ2-7; 12 nucleotides line up with TRBD1. Germline V gives CDR1 KGHDR, CDR2 SFDVKD. This CDR3 region has 17 residues. The V and J ends lost 2 bases and 4 bases, in that order; junction bases with no gene match: 8.

J is TRBJ2-1 and V is TRBV27; tentatively, D is TRBD2 (5 bases). Trimming cost V 2 bases and J 5 bases, with 16 bases left between them. The V gene's germline CDR1 is MNHEY and CDR2 SMNVEV (reference sequence). This CDR3 has 16 amino acids. The CDR3 DNA reads TGTGCCAGCAGTTTAAAGTACCCCGACGGGAACAATGAGCAGTTCTTC. Encoded protein: CASSLKYPDGNNEQFF.

The V gene is TRBV28, the J gene TRBJ2-7; 8 positions agree with TRBD1. Germline CDR1 MDHEN, CDR2 SYDVKM. The CDR3 has 15 residues. The V and J ends lost 6 bases and 3 bases, in that order; junction bases with no gene match: 10. The CDR3 coding sequence is TGTGCCAGCAGCCCTACTGACAGGGGCGGCTACGAGCAGTACTTC. Amino acid sequence: CASSPTDRGGYEQYF.

This clone was recorded once. The chain joins TRBV15 to TRBJ2-3, with TRBD1 matching 7 bases. Trimming at V came to 0 bases and at J to 4 bases, leaving 7 bases not matched to a gene. The CDR3 runs 16 residues. CDR1 and CDR2 from the germline V gene are LNHNV and YYDKDF (reference sequence). CDR3 in amino acids: CATSREGNRGADTQYF. The CDR3 nucleotides are TGTGCCACCAGCAGAGAGGGGAACAGGGGCGCAGATACGCAGTATTTT.

This clone was found a few times. The chain combines TRBV7-9 with TRBJ1-2; 8 bases align to TRBD1. Germline-derived CDR1 and CDR2 are SEHNR and FQNEAQ (reference sequence). The CDR3 has 15 amino acids. Trimming removed 5 bases from V and 3 bases from J; junction bases left unmatched: 8. The CDR3 sequence: CASSPPGTGDYGYTF. The CDR3 region has the DNA TGTGCCAGCAGCCCACCCGGGACAGGAGACTATGGCTACACCTTC. The whole variable domain, remainder taken from reference TRBV7-9 and TRBJ1-2, is DTGVSQNPRHKITKRGQNVTFRCDPISEHNRLYWYRQTLGQGPEFLTYFQNEAQLEKSRLLSDRFSAERPKGSFSTLEIQRTEQGDSAMYLCASSPPGTGDYGYTFGSGTRLTVV.

The rearrangement uses TRBV6-5 and TRBJ2-7; D possibly corresponds to TRBD2 (5 bases). The V gene lost 5 bases and the J gene lost 2 bases, with 13 bases spanning the gap. The CDR3 extends over 14 amino acids. Germline V gene sequence: CDR1 MNHEY, CDR2 SVGAGI. CDR3 sequence: CASSRGLAAYEQYF. The CDR3 DNA reads TGTGCCAGCAGTCGCGGACTGGCAGCCTACGAGCAGTACTTC.

This clone was picked up one time. This chain connects TRBV28 to TRBJ1-5, with 9 positions matching TRBD1. J gave up 1 base and V 5 bases, and 12 bases lay outside the gene matches. The CDR3 is made up of 18 amino acids. Germline CDR1 and CDR2: MDHEN and SYDVKM. CDR3 DNA sequence: TGTGCCAGCAGTGATCCGACCGGGACAGGGCTGAGCAATCAGCCCCAGCATTTT. It is translated as CASSDPTGTGLSNQPQHF.

The chain combines TRBV6-5 with TRBJ2-7, with a possible D match to TRBD1 (6 bases). Germline V CDR1 and CDR2: MNHEY, SVGAGI. V was cut by 0 bases and J by 2 bases, with 11 bases left in between. The length of the CDR3 is 15 residues. The CDR3 sequence: CASSYSQGNAYEQYF. For the CDR3, the DNA is TGTGCCAGCAGTTACTCCCAGGGGAATGCCTACGAGCAGTACTTC.

This clone is a singleton in its sample. The V call is TRBV6-4, the J call TRBJ2-1, with 9 bases aligning to TRBD2. The CDR3 runs 16 residues. J was trimmed by 8 bases and V by 6 bases; bases with no gene match: 14. Germline-derived CDR1 and CDR2 are MRHNA and SNTAGT. CDR3 sequence reads: CASRAVGLAGSDEQFF. CDR3 in DNA: TGTGCCAGCAGAGCCGTGGGGCTAGCGGGATCTGATGAGCAGTTCTTC.

The chain uses TRBV30 and TRBJ2-3, with 10 bases matching TRBD2. Trimming removed 8 bases from V and 7 bases from J; junction bases left unmatched: 9. The CDR3 is made up of 13 amino acids. In germline, CDR1 is GTSNPN, CDR2 SVGIG (reference sequence). The CDR3 reads CAGQAGGSNTQYF. The CDR3 DNA follows: TGTGCCGGTCAAGCGGGAGGGAGCAATACGCAGTATTTT.